This T cell receptor beta chain was sequenced for a study of shared clonotypes between healthy human individuals. Germline V gives CDR1 SNHLY, CDR2 FYNNEI. The CDR3 spans 10 residues. Trimming pared 4 bases from V and 11 bases from J, leaving 3 bases between. Of note for this clone: The antigen is not known.

The assay was immunoSEQ multiplex PCR, and TCRdb's table has in-frame clones only and misses some. Of about 2.4 million clones listed, more than 85% are singletons. Broader study findings: Approximately 5.4% of naive CD4 clonotypes were common to a handful of donors. Naive subsets usually exceeded memory subsets in estimated richness.

The sequencing sample was made of naive CD4+ T cells from PBMCs. The sample's subset: CD45RA+ positively selected. This TCR was recovered from a man aged 18 to 35 in good health. Some clones in this sample may be carry-over from other donors' samples. The J gene is TRBJ2-6, the V gene TRBV2; D unresolved. The CDR3 DNA reads as TGTGCCAGCAGTGGCTACGTCCTGACTTTC. It specifies CASSGYVLTF. The variable domain in full, completed from reference TRBV2 and TRBJ2-6, reads EPEVTQTPSHQVTQMGQEVILRCVPISNHLYFYWYRQILGQKVEFLVSFYNNEISEKSEIFDDQFSVERPDGSNFTLKIRSTKLEDSAMYFCASSGYVLTFGAGSRLTVL.